The 12 T cell receptor beta chains reported below all come from one sample, sequenced in a study of graft-versus-host responses after intestinal transplantation (dated by TCRdb to the early 2020s). Antigens of these TCRs are unknown. Library construction relied on the immunoSEQ multiplex PCR assay. TCRdb carries this immuneACCESS record with in-frame sequences only. Its versions omit some clonotypes, under half of them owing to an unresolved V gene in the studies checked, with the rest unexplained. This sample gives more than 90,000 clones in total; about 93% of them show up just once. The leading ten clones occupy roughly 0.49% of the sample. The time point label corresponds to: cells obtained before transplantation from donor or recipient. This material consisted of unstimulated CD8+ T cells sorted from spleen or lymph node cells, taken before intestinal transplant. These receptor sequences come from a human donor who received an intestinal transplant.

This clone has only one observation. This rearrangement joins TRBV7-9 to TRBJ2-4, with 10 bases aligning to TRBD2. Germline CDR1 is SEHNR and CDR2 is FQNEAQ (reference sequence). This CDR3 is 18 amino acids long. With V trimmed by 0 bases and J by 0 bases, 5 bases remained unmatched. CDR3 sequence reads: CASSLAASGRIAKNIQYF. The CDR3 region has the DNA TGTGCCAGCAGCTTAGCGGCTAGCGGGAGAATAGCCAAAAACATTCAGTACTTC.

V and J are TRBV2 and TRBJ2-1; unclear D gene. Germline CDR1 reads SNHLY; CDR2 reads FYNNEI. CDR3 size: 14 residues. The V end was cut by 3 bases, the J end by 0 bases, with 6 bases between. DNA of the CDR3: TGTGCCAGCAGTGACGGTCTCTCCTACAATGAGCAGTTCTTC. Protein: CASSDGLSYNEQFF.

V is TRBV27 and J is TRBJ2-5, with 9 nucleotides matching TRBD2. The V gene end was trimmed by 6 bases and the J gene end by 4 bases; junction bases not matched to a gene: 9. Germline CDR1 reads MNHEY; CDR2 reads SMNVEV (reference sequence). This CDR3 spans 15 amino acids. The CDR3 DNA is TGTGCCAGCAGATGGCTTGGTAGCGGGGGAGAGACCCAGTACTTC. This translates into CASRWLGSGGETQYF.

The chain links TRBV2 to TRBJ1-3; D not resolved. V was trimmed by 11 bases and J by 7 bases, leaving 12 bases between them. Germline CDR1 SNHLY, CDR2 FYNNEI. The CDR3 has 11 residues. For the CDR3, the DNA is TGTGCCTTTCTTATCGGGAACACCATATATTTT. Translating gives CAFLIGNTIYF.

This rearrangement joins TRBV27 to TRBJ1-2, with D perhaps matching TRBD1 (5 bases). V lost 6 bases to trimming and J lost 7 bases, with 18 bases between them. Germline CDR1 and CDR2: MNHEY and SMNVEV (reference sequence). This CDR3 spans 14 amino acids. CDR3 loop: CASRTLGGGGGYTF. The CDR3 DNA reads as TGTGCCAGCAGGACCTTGGGGGGGGGTGGTGGCTACACCTTC.

V usage is TRBV6-1 and J usage is TRBJ2-3, with a tentative D call TRBD2 (7 bases). The CDR3 extends over 16 amino acids. CDR1 MNHNS and CDR2 SASEGT come from the germline V gene. Trimming removed 1 base from V and 7 bases from J, with 18 bases in between. The CDR3 here is CASSEEWGGLVNTQYF. The DNA of the CDR3 is TGTGCCAGCAGTGAAGAATGGGGGGGCTTAGTGAATACGCAGTATTTT.

The rearrangement uses TRBV30 and TRBJ2-1, with 8 bases identical to TRBD1. CDR3 size: 17 residues. V shed 0 bases and J 8 bases; nucleotides not matched to a gene: 15. From germline, CDR1 is GTSNPN and CDR2 SVGIG (reference sequence). In nucleotides, the CDR3 is TGTGCCTGGAGTGTGAACAGAGGGACAGGAGGTTCGCATGAGCAGTTCTTC. This translates into CAWSVNRGTGGSHEQFF.

This clone was recorded only once. Other DNA sequences of this sample code for an identical CDR3. This chain connects TRBV7-9 to TRBJ1-6; perhaps TRBD1 as D (5 bases). Between the trimmed V and J ends, which lost 1 base and 6 bases, there was a span of 7 bases. Germline loops: CDR1 SEHNR, CDR2 FQNEAQ (reference sequence). The CDR3 is 14 residues long. In DNA, the CDR3 is TGTGCCAGCAGCTTAGTCCAGGGTAATTCACCCCTCCACTTT. The encoded protein is CASSLVQGNSPLHF.

The rearrangement joins TRBV5-1 to TRBJ2-1, with 10 positions matching TRBD2. This CDR3 spans 16 amino acids. Trimming at V came to 2 bases and at J to 7 bases, leaving 9 bases not matched to a gene. Germline CDR1 is SGHRS and CDR2 is YFSETQ. The CDR3 DNA is TGCGCCAGCAGCTTTAAAAAGCGGGGGGGCTCGAATGAGCAGTTCTTC. The encoded protein is CASSFKKRGGSNEQFF.

A single count supports this clone. V usage is TRBV27 and J usage is TRBJ2-1; 8 bases fit TRBD1. This CDR3 is 16 amino acids long. Unmatched junction bases numbered 5, after V lost 2 bases and J lost 2 bases. Germline values: CDR1 MNHEY, CDR2 SMNVEV (reference sequence). CDR3 protein: CASSLGAGGPYNEQFF. The CDR3 coding sequence is TGTGCCAGCAGTTTAGGGGCAGGGGGCCCCTACAATGAGCAGTTCTTC.

This chain uses TRBV4-1 with TRBJ2-5; 11 positions match TRBD2. CDR1 and CDR2 from the germline V gene are MGHRA and YSYEKL. V gave up 0 bases and J gave up 3 bases; unmatched junction bases: 9. CDR3 length equals 18 residues. In DNA form, the CDR3 reads TGCGCCAGCAGCCAAGATACCGGTCTGGGACTAGCGGAAGAGACCCAGTACTTC. Translation gives CASSQDTGLGLAEETQYF.

The chain carries TRBV29-1 and TRBJ2-1; possible D gene TRBD2, 6 bases. Germline values: CDR1 SQVTM, CDR2 ANQGSEA. The CDR3 has 14 amino acids. Trimming took off 6 bases at V and 5 bases at J, with 17 bases between the two ends. CDR3 bases: TGCAGCGTACTAGCCACTGAACTGAACAATGAGCAGTTCTTC. Residues: CSVLATELNNEQFF.